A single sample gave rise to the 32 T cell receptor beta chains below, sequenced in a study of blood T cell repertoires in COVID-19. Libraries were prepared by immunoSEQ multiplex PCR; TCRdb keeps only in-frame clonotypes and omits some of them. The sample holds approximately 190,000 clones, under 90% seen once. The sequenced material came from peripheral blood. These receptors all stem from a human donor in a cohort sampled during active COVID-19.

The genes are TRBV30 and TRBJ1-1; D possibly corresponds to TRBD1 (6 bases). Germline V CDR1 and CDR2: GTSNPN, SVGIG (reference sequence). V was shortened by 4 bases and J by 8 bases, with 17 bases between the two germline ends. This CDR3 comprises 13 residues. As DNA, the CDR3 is TGTGCCTGGATTTTGGGGGCTACACGGGAAGCTTTCTTT. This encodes CAWILGATREAFF. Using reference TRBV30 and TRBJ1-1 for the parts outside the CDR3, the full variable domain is SQTIHQWPATLVQPVGSPLSLECTVEGTSNPNLYWYRQAAGRGLQLLFYSVGIGQISSEVPQNLSASRPQDRQFILSSKKLLLSDSGFYLCAWILGATREAFFGQGTRLTVV.

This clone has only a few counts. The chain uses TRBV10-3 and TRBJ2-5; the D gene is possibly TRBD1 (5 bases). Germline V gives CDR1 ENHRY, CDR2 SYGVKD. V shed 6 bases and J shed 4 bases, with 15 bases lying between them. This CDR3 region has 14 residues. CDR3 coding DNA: TGTGCCATCAGGAGTGCAGGGTCAGCAGAGACCCAGTACTTC. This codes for CAIRSAGSAETQYF.

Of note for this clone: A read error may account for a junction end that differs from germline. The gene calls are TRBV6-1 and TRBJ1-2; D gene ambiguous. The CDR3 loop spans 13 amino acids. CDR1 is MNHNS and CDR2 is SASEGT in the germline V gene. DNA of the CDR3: TGTGCCAGCAGCGAAGGGCTTGTCTATGGCTACACCTTC. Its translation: CASSEGLVYGYTF.

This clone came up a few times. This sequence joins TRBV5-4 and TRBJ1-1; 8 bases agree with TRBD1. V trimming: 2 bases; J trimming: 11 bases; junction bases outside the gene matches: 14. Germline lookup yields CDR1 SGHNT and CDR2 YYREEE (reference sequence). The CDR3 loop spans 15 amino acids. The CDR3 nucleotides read TGTGCCAGCAGCTTACCCGGGACAGGCAACCCGGAGGCTTTCTTT. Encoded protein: CASSLPGTGNPEAFF.

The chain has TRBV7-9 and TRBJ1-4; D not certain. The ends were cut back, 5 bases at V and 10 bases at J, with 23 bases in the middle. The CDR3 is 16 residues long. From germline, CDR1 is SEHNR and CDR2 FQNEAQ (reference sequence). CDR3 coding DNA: TGTGCCAGCAGCCACCAACGGGAGGGATCGCGAGGAAAACTGTTTTTT. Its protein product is CASSHQREGSRGKLFF.

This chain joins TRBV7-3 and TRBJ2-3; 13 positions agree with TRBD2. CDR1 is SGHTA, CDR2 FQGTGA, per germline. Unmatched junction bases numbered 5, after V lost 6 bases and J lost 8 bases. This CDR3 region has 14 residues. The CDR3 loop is CASRQRTSGGTQYF. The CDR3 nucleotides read TGTGCCAGCAGGCAACGGACTAGCGGGGGTACGCAGTATTTT.

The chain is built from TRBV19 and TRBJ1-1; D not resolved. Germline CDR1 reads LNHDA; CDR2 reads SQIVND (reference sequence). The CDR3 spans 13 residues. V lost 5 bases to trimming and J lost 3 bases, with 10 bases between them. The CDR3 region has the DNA TGTGCCAGTAGTGAACTGGTGGACACTGAAGCTTTCTTT. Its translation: CASSELVDTEAFF. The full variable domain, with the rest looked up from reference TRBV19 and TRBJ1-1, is DGGITQSPKYLFRKEGQNVTLSCEQNLNHDAMYWYRQDPGQGLRLIYYSQIVNDFQKGDIAEGYSVSREKKESFPLTVTSAQKNPTAFYLCASSELVDTEAFFGQGTRLTVV.

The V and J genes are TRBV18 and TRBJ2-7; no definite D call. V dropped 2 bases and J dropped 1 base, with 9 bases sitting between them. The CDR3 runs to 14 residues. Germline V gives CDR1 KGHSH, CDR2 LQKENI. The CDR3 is CASSPIAKSYEQYF. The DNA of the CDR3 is TGTGCCAGCTCACCAATAGCAAAGTCCTACGAGCAGTACTTC. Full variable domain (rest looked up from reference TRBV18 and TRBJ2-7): NAGVMQNPRHLVRRRGQEARLRCSPMKGHSHVYWYRQLPEEGLKFMVYLQKENIIDESGMPKERFSAEFPKEGPSILRIQQVVRGDSAAYFCASSPIAKSYEQYFGPGTRLTVT.

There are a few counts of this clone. This CDR3 is CASNPSGTGNFYGYTF. As DNA, the CDR3 is TGTGCCAGCAACCCATCCGGGACAGGCAACTTTTATGGCTACACCTTC. The V call is TRBV2, the J call TRBJ1-2; 8 bases match TRBD1. CDR3 length equals 16 residues. The V segment lost 7 bases and the J segment 5 bases; nucleotides outside the gene matches: 15. Per germline, CDR1 SNHLY and CDR2 FYNNEI.

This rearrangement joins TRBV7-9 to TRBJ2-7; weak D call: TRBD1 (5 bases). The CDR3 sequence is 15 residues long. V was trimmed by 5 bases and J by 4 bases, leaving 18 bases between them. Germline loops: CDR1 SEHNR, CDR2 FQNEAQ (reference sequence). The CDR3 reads CASSPKGYSLYEQYF. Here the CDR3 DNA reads TGTGCCAGCAGCCCCAAGGGGTATTCCCTTTACGAGCAGTACTTC.

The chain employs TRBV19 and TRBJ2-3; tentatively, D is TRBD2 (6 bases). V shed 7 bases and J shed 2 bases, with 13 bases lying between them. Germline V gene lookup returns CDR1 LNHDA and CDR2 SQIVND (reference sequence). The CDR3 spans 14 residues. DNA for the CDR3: TGTGCCAGTACCCGCGCGGGACCCACAGATACGCAGTATTTT. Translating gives CASTRAGPTDTQYF.

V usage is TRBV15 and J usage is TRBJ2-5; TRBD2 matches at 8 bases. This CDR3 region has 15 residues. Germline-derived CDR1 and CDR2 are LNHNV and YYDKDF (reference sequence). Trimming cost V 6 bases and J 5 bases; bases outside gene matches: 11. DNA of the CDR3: TGTGCCACCAGAGCGGGGGCCTACTTAGGGGAGACCCAGTACTTC. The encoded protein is CATRAGAYLGETQYF. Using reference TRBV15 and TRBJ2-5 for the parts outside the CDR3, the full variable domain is DAMVIQNPRYQVTQFGKPVTLSCSQTLNHNVMYWYQQKSSQAPKLLFHYYDKDFNNEADTPDNFQSRRPNTSFCFLDIRSPGLGDTAMYLCATRAGAYLGETQYFGPGTRLLVL.

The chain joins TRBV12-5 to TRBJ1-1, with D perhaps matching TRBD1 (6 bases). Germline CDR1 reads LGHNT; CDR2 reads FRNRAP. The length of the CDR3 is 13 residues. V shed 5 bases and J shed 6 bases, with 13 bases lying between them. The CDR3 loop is CASGPPGGSEAFF. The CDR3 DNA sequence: TGTGCTAGTGGTCCCCCTGGGGGCTCTGAAGCTTTCTTT.

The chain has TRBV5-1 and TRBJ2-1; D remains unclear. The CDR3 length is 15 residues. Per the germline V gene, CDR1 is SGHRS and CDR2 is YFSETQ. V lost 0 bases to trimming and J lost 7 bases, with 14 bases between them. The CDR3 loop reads CASSLGFGGENEQFF. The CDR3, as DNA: TGCGCCAGCAGCTTGGGGTTTGGCGGAGAGAATGAGCAGTTCTTC.

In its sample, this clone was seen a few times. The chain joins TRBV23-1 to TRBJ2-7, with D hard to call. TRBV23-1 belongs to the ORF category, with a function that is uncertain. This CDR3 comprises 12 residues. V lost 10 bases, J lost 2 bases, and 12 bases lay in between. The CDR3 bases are TGCGCCAACCGTCAGACTCCCTACGAGCAGTACGTC. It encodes CANRQTPYEQYV.

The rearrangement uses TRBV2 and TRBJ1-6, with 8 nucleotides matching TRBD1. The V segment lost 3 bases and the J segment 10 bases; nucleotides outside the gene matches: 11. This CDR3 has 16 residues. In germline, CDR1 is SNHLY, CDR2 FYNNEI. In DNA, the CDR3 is TGTGCCAGCAGTGACAGGATCGGACAGGGAATCTCACCCCTCCACTTT. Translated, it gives CASSDRIGQGISPLHF.

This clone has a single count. The chain's CDR3 is CASIREALETQYF. The CDR3 DNA reads TGTGCCAGCATTCGGGAGGCCCTCGAGACCCAGTACTTC. This rearrangement joins TRBV7-9 to TRBJ2-5; 7 positions agree with TRBD2. This CDR3 spans 13 amino acids. CDR1 and CDR2 from the germline V gene are SEHNR and FQNEAQ (reference sequence). The ends lost 7 bases at V and 5 bases at J; junction bases unmatched: 7.

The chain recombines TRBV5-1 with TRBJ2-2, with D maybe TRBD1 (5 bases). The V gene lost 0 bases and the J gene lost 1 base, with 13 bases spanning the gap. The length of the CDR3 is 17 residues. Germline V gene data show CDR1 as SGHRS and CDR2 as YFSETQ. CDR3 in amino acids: CASSLGPSTVNTGELFF. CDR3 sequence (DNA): TGCGCCAGCAGCTTGGGCCCATCGACAGTGAACACCGGGGAGCTGTTTTTT.

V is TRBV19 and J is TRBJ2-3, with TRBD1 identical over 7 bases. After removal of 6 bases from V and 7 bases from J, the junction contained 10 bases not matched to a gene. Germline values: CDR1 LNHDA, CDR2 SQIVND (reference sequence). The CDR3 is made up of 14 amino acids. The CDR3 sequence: CASREGGGLYTQYF. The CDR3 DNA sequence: TGTGCCAGTAGAGAAGGGGGCGGGTTATATACGCAGTATTTT.

The CDR3: CASSPRTSGGAGETQYF. DNA for the CDR3: TGTGCCAGCAGCCCAAGGACTAGCGGGGGGGCCGGGGAGACCCAGTACTTC. V and J are TRBV11-2 and TRBJ2-5, with 15 bases matching TRBD2. Germline CDR1 is SGHAT and CDR2 is FQNNGV. The J segment lost 5 bases and the V segment lost 5 bases, leaving 9 bases of the junction unmatched. The CDR3 runs 17 residues. Filled out from reference TRBV11-2 and TRBJ2-5, the complete variable domain reads EAGVAQSPRYKIIEKRQSVAFWCNPISGHATLYWYQQILGQGPKLLIQFQNNGVVDDSQLPKDRFSAERLKGVDSTLKIQPAKLEDSAVYLCASSPRTSGGAGETQYFGPGTRLLVL.

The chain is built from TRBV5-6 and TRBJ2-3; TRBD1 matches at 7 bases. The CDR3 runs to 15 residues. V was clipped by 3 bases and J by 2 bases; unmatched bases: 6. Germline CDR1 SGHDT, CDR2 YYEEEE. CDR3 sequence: CASSSNRGYTDTQYF. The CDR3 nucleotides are TGTGCCAGCAGCTCGAACAGGGGATACACAGATACGCAGTATTTT. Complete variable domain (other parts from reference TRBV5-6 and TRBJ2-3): DAGVTQSPTHLIKTRGQQVTLRCSPKSGHDTVSWYQQALGQGPQFIFQYYEEEERQRGNFPDRFSGHQFPNYSSELNVNALLLGDSALYLCASSSNRGYTDTQYFGPGTRLTVL.

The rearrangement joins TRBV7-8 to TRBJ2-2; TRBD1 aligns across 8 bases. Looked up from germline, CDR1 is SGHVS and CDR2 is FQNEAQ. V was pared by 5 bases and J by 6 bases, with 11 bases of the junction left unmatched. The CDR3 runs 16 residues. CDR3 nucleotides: TGTGCCAGCAGCAAAGACAGGGGAAGCATCCCCGGGGAGCTGTTTTTT. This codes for CASSKDRGSIPGELFF.

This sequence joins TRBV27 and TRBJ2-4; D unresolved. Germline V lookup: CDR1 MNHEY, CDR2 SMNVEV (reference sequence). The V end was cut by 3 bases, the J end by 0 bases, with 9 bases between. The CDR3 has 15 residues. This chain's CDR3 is CASSLNGGAKNIQYF. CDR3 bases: TGTGCCAGCAGTTTGAACGGCGGAGCCAAAAACATTCAGTACTTC.

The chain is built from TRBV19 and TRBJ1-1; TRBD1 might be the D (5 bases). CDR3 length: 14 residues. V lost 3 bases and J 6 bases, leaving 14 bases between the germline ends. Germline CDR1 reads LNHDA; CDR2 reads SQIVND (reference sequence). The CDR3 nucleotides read TGTGCCAGTAGTATCCGGCAGGGCTCGGCTGAAGCTTTCTTT. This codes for CASSIRQGSAEAFF.

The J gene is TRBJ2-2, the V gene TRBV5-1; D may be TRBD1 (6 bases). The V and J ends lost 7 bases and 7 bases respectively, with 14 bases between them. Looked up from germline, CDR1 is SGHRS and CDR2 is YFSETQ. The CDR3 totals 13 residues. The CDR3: CASVKGDGGELFF. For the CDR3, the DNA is TGCGCCAGCGTAAAGGGGGACGGCGGGGAGCTGTTTTTT.

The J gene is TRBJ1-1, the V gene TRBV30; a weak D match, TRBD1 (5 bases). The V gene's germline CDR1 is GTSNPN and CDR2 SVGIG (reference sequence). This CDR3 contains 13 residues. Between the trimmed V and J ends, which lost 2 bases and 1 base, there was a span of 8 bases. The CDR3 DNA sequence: TGTGCCTGGAGTCAAGGGGCGAACACTGAAGCTTTCTTT. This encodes CAWSQGANTEAFF. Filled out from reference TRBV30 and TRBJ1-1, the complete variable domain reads SQTIHQWPATLVQPVGSPLSLECTVEGTSNPNLYWYRQAAGRGLQLLFYSVGIGQISSEVPQNLSASRPQDRQFILSSKKLLLSDSGFYLCAWSQGANTEAFFGQGTRLTVV.

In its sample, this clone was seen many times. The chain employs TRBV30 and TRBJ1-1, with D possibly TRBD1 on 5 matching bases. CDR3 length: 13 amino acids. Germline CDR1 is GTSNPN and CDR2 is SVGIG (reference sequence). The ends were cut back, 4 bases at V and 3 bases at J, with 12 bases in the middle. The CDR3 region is CAWTRGIYTEAFF. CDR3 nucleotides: TGTGCCTGGACCCGGGGGATCTACACTGAAGCTTTCTTT. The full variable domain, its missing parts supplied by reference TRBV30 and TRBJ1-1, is SQTIHQWPATLVQPVGSPLSLECTVEGTSNPNLYWYRQAAGRGLQLLFYSVGIGQISSEVPQNLSASRPQDRQFILSSKKLLLSDSGFYLCAWTRGIYTEAFFGQGTRLTVV.

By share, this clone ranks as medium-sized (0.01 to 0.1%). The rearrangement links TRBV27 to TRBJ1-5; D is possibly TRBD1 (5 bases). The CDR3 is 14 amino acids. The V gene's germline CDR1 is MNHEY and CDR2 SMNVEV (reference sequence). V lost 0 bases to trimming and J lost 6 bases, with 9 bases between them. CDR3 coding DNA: TGTGCCAGCAGTTTATCGAACCAGGGTCAGCCCCAGCATTTT. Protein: CASSLSNQGQPQHF.

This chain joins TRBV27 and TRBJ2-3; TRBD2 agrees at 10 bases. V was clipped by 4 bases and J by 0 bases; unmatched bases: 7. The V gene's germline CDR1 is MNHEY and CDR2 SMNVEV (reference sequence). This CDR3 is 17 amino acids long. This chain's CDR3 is CASSSLGLAVSTDTQYF. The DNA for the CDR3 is TGTGCCAGCAGTTCGCTCGGACTAGCGGTAAGCACAGATACGCAGTATTTT.

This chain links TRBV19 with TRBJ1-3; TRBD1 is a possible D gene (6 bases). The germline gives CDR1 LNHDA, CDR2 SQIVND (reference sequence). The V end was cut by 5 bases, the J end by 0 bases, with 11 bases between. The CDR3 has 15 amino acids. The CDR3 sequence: CASSGTTDSGNTIYF. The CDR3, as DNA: TGTGCCAGTAGTGGGACAACTGACTCTGGAAACACCATATATTTT.

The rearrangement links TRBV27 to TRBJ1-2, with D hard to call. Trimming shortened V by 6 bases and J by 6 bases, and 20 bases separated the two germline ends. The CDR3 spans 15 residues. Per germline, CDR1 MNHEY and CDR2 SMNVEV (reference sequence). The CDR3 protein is CASRGGSSVPHGYTF. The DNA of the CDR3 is TGTGCCAGCAGGGGAGGGTCTTCGGTCCCCCATGGCTACACCTTC.

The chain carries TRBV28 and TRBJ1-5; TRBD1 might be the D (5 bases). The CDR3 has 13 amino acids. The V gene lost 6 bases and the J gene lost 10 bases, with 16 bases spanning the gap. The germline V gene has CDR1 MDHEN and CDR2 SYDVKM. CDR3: CASRKQATAPQHF. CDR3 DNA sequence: TGTGCCAGCAGGAAACAGGCAACAGCTCCCCAGCATTTT. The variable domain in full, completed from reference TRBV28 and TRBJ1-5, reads DVKVTQSSRYLVKRTGEKVFLECVQDMDHENMFWYRQDPGLGLRLIYFSYDVKMKEKGDIPEGYSVSREKKERFSLILESASTNQTSMYLCASRKQATAPQHFGDGTRLSIL.